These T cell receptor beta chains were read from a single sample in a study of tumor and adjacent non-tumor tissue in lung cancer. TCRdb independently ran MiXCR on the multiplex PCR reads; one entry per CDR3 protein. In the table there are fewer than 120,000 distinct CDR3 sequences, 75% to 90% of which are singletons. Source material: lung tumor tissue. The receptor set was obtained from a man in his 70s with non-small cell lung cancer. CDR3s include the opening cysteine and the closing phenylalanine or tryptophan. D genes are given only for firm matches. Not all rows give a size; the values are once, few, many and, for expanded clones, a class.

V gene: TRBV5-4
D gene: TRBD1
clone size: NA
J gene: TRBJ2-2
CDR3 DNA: TGTGTCAGCAGCCCGCCGGGACAGGGTTTGATGAACACCGGGGAACTGTTTTTT
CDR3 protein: CVSSPPGQGLMNTGELFF

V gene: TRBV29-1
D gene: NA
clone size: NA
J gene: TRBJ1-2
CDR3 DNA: TGCAGCGTTCTCCAGGCGGGAGCATATTGCTACACCTTC
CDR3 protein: CSVLQAGAYCYTF

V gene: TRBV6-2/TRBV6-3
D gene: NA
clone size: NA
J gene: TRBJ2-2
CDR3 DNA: TGTGCCAACAGTTCCTCAGACGACCAAGACACCGGGGAGCTGTTTTTT
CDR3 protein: CANSSSDDQDTGELFF

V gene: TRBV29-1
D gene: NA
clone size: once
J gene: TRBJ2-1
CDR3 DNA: TGCAGCGTTGGGATAGGACAAGGGGCCTATGAGCAGTTCTTC
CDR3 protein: CSVGIGQGAYEQFF

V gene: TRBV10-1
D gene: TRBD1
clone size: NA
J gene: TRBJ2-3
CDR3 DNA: TGCGCCAGGAGCCGGGACAGTCGCGCAGATACGCAGTATTTT
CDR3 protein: CARSRDSRADTQYF

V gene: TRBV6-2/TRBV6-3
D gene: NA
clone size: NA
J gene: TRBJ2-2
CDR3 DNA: TGTGCCAGCAGTTCCCCAGACGGCCAAGACACCGGGGATCTGTTTTTT
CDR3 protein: CASSSPDGQDTGDLFF

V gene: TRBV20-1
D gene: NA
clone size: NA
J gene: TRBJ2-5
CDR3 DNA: TGCAGTATAGCCATGGGGGTGACCCTGTACTTC
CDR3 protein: CSIAMGVTLYF

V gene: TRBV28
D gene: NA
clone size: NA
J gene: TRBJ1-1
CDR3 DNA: TGTGCCGGCAGTTTATGGCCCGTGTCTGATACAGTTAACACTGAAGCTTTCTTT
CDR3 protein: CAGSLWPVSDTVNTEAFF

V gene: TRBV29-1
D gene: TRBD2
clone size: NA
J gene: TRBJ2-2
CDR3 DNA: TGCAGCGTTGAGGGATTACTAGCGGGAGGGCCCGTAAGTACCGGGGAGCTGTTATTT
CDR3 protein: CSVEGLLAGGPVSTGELLF

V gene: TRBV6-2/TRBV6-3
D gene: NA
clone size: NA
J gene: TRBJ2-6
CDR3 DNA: TGTGCCAGCAGTTACTCGGGCAGCTCTGGGGCCAACGTCCTGATCTTC
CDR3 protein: CASSYSGSSGANVLIF

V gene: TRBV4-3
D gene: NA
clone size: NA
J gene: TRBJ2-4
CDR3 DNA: TGCGCCAGCAGCCCAGAGACGGGTTACATAAACATTCAGTACTTC
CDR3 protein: CASSPETGYINIQYF

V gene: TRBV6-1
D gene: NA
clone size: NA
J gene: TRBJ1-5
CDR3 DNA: TGTGCCAACAGTGAACTTTCGGGGGGGGCGCATCAGGCCCAGCATTTT
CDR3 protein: CANSELSGGAHQAQHF

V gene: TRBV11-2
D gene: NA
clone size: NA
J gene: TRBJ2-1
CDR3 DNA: TGTGCCAGCATTTGGGGCTCCAGCGCCACCTCCTACAATGAGCAGTTCTTC
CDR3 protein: CASIWGSSATSYNEQFF

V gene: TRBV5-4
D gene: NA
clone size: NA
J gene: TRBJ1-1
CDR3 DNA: TGTGCCAGCAGCTTCGATAGGGGATCGAATGAAGCTTTCTTT
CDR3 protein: CASSFDRGSNEAFF

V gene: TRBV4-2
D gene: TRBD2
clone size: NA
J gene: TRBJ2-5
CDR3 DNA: TGTGCCAGCAGCCAAGGGACTAGCAGGAGGGCGGAGACTCAGTACTTC
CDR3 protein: CASSQGTSRRAETQYF

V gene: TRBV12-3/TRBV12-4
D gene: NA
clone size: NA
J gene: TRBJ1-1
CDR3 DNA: TGTGTCAACAGTTTTCGGGACACACAGAAGGCTTTCTTT
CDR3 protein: CVNSFRDTQKAFF

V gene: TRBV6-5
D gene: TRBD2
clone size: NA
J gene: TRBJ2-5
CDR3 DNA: TGTGCCAGCAGTCGGCTAGCGGGAAGGGAGACCCAGTACTTC
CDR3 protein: CASSRLAGRETQYF

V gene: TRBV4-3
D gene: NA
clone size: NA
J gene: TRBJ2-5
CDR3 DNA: TGTGCCAGCTGCCGTGCCGGAGGGGTGGGACAAGAGACCCAGTACTTC
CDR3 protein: CASCRAGGVGQETQYF

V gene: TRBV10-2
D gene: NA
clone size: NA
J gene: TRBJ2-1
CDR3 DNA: TGCGCCAGCAGGTCCCCGGGACCTTCGTCTCATGAGCGGTTCTTC
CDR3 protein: CASRSPGPSSHERFF

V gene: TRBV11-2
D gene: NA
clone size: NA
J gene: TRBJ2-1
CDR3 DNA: TGTACCAACAGCCTACATGTGCGGGACTGGGCCTCCTACAATGAACAGTTCTTC
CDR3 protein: CTNSLHVRDWASYNEQFF

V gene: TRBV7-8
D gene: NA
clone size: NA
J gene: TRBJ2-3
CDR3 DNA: TGTGCCAGCAGCTTAGCGGCTCCCCCCGGGACAGATACGCAGTATTTT
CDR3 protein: CASSLAAPPGTDTQYF

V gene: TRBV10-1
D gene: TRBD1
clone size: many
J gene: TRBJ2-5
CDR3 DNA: TGCGCCAGCCGAGGTACAGGGGAAGAGGCCCAGTACTTC
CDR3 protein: CASRGTGEEAQYF

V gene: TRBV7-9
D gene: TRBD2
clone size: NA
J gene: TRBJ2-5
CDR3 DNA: TGTGCCAGCAGCTTGGCGACGGGGGGGTCGGGGATACAGTACTTC
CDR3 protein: CASSLATGGSGIQYF

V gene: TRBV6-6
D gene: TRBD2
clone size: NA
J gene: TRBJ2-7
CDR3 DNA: TGTGCGAGCAGTTACTTGACTAGCGGCTACTCCTACGAGCAGTACTTC
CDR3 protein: CASSYLTSGYSYEQYF

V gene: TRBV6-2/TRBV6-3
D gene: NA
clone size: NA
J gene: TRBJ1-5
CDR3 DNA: TGTGCCAGTCAGGTGGCTGCACGCAATCGGCCCCAGCATTTT
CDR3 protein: CASQVAARNRPQHF

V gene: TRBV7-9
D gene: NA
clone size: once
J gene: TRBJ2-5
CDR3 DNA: TGTGCCAGCAACTTAGTCGTGATGGGTCGAGAGACCCAGTACTTC
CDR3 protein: CASNLVVMGRETQYF

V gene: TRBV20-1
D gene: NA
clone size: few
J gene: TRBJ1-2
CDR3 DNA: TGCAGTGCTGGCTCGGAGGTTAGCTGTGGCTACACCTTC
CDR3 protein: CSAGSEVSCGYTF

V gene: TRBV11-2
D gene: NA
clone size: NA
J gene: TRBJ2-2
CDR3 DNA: TGTGCCAGCAGCTTACTGGGCATAGGGGTTGCCGAGGAGCTGTTTTTT
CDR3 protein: CASSLLGIGVAEELFF

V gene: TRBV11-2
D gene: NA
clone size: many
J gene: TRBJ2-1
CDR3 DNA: TGTGCCAGCAGCTTAGATCTTACCCCAGCGGGGCAGTTCTTC
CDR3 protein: CASSLDLTPAGQFF

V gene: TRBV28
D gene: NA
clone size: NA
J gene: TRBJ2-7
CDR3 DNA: TGTGCCAACAGTCCTCTGTGGACCGAATACGAGCAGTACTTC
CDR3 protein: CANSPLWTEYEQYF

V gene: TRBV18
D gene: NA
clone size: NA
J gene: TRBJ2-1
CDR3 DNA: TGTGCCAGCTCACCATGGAGTATCAATGAGCAGTTCTTC
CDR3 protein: CASSPWSINEQFF

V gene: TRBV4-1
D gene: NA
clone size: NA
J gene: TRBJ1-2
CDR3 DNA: TGCACCAGCAGCCAGTATGAGGGGGGGGATTTGGATGGCTACACCTTC
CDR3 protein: CTSSQYEGGDLDGYTF

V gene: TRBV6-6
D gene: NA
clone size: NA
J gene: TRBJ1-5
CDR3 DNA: TGTGCCAGCAAACCAGAGTCTTCAGGGTTTATTCAGCCCCAGCATTTT
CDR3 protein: CASKPESSGFIQPQHF

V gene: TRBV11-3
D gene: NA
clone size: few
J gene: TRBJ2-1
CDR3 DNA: TGTGCCAGCAGCTTAGTAGTGGAGGGTCCGAATGAGCAGTCCTTC
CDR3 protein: CASSLVVEGPNEQSF

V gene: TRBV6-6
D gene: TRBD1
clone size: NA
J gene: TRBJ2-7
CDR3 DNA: TGTGCCAGCAGTAGGATCGGGACAGGATTCTTCTACGAGCAGTACTTC
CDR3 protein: CASSRIGTGFFYEQYF

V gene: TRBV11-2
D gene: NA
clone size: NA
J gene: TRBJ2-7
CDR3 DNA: TGTGCCAGCATCTTAGCTAGGGAGACCCATGAGCAGTACTTC
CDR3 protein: CASILARETHEQYF

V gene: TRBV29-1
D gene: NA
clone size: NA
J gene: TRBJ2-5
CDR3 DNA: TGTAACGTTGAAGTAGGGGGTGAGACCCAGTACTTC
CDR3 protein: CNVEVGGETQYF

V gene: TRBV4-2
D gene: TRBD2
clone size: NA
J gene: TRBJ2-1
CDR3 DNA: TGTGTCGACAGCCCGGGGACTAGCGGGGCACAAGAGCAGTTCTTC
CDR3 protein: CVDSPGTSGAQEQFF

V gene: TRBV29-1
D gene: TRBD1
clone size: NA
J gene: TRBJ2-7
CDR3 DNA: TGCATCGTTGCGGGGACAGGGTCGCCCTACGATCAGTACTTC
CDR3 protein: CIVAGTGSPYDQYF

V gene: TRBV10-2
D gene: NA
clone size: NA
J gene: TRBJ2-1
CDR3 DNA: TGCGCCAGCAAGTCCCCGGGACCCTCTTCTCATGAGCGGTCCTTC
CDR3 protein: CASKSPGPSSHERSF

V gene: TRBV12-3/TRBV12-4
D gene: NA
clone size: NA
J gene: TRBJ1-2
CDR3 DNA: TGTGCCAGCAGTTTAAATTTTCCGGGCCACTATGACTACCCCTTC
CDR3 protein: CASSLNFPGHYDYPF

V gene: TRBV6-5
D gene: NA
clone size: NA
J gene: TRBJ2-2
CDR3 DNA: TGTGCCAGCAGCCCTGGGCGGGCCGGGGAGCTGTTTTTT
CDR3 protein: CASSPGRAGELFF

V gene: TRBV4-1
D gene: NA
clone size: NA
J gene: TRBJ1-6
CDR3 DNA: TGCGCCAGCAGCCAGGTCGTCATTAGCACCTATAATTCACCCCTCCACTTT
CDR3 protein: CASSQVVISTYNSPLHF

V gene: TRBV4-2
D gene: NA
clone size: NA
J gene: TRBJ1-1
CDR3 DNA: TGTGCCAGCAGGCAAGGTCGAGGGCTTGAAGCTTTCTTT
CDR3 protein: CASRQGRGLEAFF

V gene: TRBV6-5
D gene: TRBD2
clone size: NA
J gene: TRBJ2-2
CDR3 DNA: TGTGCCGGCAGTTACTTCAGGAGTAGCGGGGGGGGCTACTTTAAAGGGGAGCTGTTTTTT
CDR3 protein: CAGSYFRSSGGGYFKGELFF

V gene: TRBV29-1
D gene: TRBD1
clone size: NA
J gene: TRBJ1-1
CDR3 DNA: TGCAGCGACTTTGGACAGGGAACTAAAACTGAGGCTTTCTTT
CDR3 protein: CSDFGQGTKTEAFF

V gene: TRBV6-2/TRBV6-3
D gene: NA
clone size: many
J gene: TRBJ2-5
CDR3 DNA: TGTGCCAGCAGTACAAACCCAAGCCGGGAGACCCAGTACTTC
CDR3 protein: CASSTNPSRETQYF

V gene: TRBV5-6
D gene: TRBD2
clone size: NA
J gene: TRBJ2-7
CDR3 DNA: TGTGCCAGCAGCAAGCTGGGAGGGTTCGATGAGCAGTACTTC
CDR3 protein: CASSKLGGFDEQYF

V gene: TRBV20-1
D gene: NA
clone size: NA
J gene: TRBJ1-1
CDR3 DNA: TGCAGTGCTAGAATTGGGGGGGGGGACACTGAAGCTTTCTTT
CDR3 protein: CSARIGGGDTEAFF

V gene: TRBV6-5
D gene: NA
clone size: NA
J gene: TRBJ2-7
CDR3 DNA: TGTGCCAGCAGTTATTCGGGACGGGGGTCCTACGAACAGTACTTC
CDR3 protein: CASSYSGRGSYEQYF

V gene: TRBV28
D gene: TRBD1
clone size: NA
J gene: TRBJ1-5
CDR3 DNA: TGTGCCAGCAGTCTCGGGGACAGGGGAGTCGGCAATCAGCCCCAGCATTTT
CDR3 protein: CASSLGDRGVGNQPQHF

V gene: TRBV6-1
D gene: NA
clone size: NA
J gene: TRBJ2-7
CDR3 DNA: TGTGCAAGCAGTGAAGTATGGGGAACAAGGGAGCAATACTTC
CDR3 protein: CASSEVWGTREQYF

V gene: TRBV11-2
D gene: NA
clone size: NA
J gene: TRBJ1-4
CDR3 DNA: TGTGCCAGCAGCAGAAGTGTGACGAGAAATGAAGAACTGTTTTTT
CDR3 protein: CASSRSVTRNEELFF

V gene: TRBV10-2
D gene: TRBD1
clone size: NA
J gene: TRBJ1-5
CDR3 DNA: TGCGTCAGCAGCGGGACAGGGACCAATCAGCCCCAGCATTTT
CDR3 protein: CVSSGTGTNQPQHF

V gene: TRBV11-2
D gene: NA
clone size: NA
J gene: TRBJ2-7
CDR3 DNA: TGTGTCAGCAGCAACCAGGGAGGCGAGCAGTACTTC
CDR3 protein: CVSSNQGGEQYF

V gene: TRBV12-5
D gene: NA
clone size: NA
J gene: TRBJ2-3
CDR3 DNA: TGTGCTAATGGTCACAGTGAAGGTACGCAGTACTTT
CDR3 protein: CANGHSEGTQYF

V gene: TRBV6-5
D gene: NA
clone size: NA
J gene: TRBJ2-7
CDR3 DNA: TGTGCCAGCAGCCCCATGATGGGTTACGAGCAGTACTTC
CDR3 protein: CASSPMMGYEQYF

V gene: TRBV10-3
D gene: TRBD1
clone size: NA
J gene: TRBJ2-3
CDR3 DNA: TGTGTCATCAGCCAGGACAGGAGCTGCACAGATACGCAGTATTTT
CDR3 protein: CVISQDRSCTDTQYF

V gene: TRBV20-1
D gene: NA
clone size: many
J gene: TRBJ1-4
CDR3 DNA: TGCAGTGCTCTTAGGTGGGGGTATGAAAAACTGTTTTTT
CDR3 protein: CSALRWGYEKLFF

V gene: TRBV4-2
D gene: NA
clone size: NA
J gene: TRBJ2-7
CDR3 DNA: TGTGCCAGCAGCCAAGTCTGGATACAGAGAGGCTACGAGCAGTACTTC
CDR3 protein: CASSQVWIQRGYEQYF